What follows is one TCR beta chain and its context. The source of the sample is a study of T cell responses to AZD1222 COVID-19 vaccine. Only in-frame clones appear in the TCRdb table, and some are missing; sequencing was by immunoSEQ multiplex PCR. The repertoire holds approximately 100,000 clones, approximately 89% seen once, with approximately 22% in the top ten. Trimming took 6 bases from V and 8 from J, leaving 14 bases between them. This CDR3 region has 14 residues. Germline V lookup: CDR1 SNHLY, CDR2 FYNNEI. The clonotype comes from an adult in good health. Sequencing was performed on peripheral blood, taken on day 0 of AZD1222 vaccination. The chain links TRBV2 to TRBJ1-6; D may be TRBD1 (5 bases). The CDR3 region has the DNA TGTGCCAGCAGCCGAGGGGTTGTCGATTCACCCCTCCACTTT. Its protein product is CASSRGVVDSPLHF.